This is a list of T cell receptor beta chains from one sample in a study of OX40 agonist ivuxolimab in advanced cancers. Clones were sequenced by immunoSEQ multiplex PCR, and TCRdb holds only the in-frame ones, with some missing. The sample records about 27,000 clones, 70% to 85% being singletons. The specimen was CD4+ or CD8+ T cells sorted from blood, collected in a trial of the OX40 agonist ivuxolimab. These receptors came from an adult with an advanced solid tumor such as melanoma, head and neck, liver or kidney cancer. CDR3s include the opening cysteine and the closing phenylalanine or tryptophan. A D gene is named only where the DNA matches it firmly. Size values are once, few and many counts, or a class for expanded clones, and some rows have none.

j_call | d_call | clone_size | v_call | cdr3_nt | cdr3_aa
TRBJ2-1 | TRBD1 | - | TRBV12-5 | TGTGCTAGTGCGACAGGGGAACTCTACAATGAGCAGTTCTTC | CASATGELYNEQFF
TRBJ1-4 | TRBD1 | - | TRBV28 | TGTGCCAGCCGACGGACAGGGTGGGAAAAACTGTTTTTT | CASRRTGWEKLFF
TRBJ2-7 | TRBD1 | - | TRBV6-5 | TGTGCCAGCAGTACCGGGACAGGGGCCTACGAGCAGTACTTC | CASSTGTGAYEQYF
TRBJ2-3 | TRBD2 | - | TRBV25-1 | TGTGCCAGCAGTGAATGGTCTAGCGGGATCAGGGATACGCAGTATTTT | CASSEWSSGIRDTQYF
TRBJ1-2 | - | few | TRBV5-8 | TGTGCCAGCAGCTTGGACAGGGTCAACTATGGCTACACCTTC | CASSLDRVNYGYTF
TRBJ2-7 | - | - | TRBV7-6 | TGTGCCAGCAGCTTAACCCCCAGGGGCGACTACGAGCAGTACTTC | CASSLTPRGDYEQYF
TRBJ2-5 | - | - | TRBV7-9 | TGTGCCAGCACCCTCCCGGGATACCAAGAGACCCAGTACTTC | CASTLPGYQETQYF
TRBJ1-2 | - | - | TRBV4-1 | TGCGCCAGCAGCCAATCCAGGGGTTCTAACTATGGCTACACCTTC | CASSQSRGSNYGYTF
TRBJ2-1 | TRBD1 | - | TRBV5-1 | TGCGCCAGCCAATACGGGACAGGGCTTAATGAGCAGTTCTTC | CASQYGTGLNEQFF
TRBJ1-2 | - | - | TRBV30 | TGTGCCTGGGGGGGAAGGATCCTCACCTTC | CAWGGRILTF
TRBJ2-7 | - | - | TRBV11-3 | TGTGCCAGCAGCCCTTGGGGGACTGTCACCTACGAGCAGTACTTC | CASSPWGTVTYEQYF
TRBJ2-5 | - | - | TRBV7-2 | TGTGCCAGCAGCACCCCGCCGGGACAAGAGACCCAGTACTTC | CASSTPPGQETQYF
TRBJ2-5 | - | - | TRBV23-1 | TGCGCCAGCAGTCCTACCGGGACGGAAGAAGAGACCCAGTACTTC | CASSPTGTEEETQYF
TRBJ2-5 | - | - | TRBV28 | TGTGCCAGCAGTTTAAAGGGGGTGTGGGAGACCCAGTACTTC | CASSLKGVWETQYF
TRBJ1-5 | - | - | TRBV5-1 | TGCGCCAGCAGCTTGGAAGGAGAGGAGTATCAGCCCCAGCATTTT | CASSLEGEEYQPQHF
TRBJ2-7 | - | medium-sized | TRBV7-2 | TGTGCCAGCAGCCTACGAGGAGTGGGCCAGGGGATGTACTACGAGCAGTACTTC | CASSLRGVGQGMYYEQYF
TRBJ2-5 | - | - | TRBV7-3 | TGTGCCAGCAGCCCCACGGGAGTTTCAGAGACCCAGTACTTC | CASSPTGVSETQYF
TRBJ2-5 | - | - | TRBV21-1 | TGTGCCAGCAGCAAAGAGGGCCAGGGGGCATTCGAGACCCAGTACTTC | CASSKEGQGAFETQYF
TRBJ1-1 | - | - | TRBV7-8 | TGTGCCAGCAGCTTATTCGTGGGCACTGAAGCTTTCTTT | CASSLFVGTEAFF
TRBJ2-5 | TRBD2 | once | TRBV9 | TGTGCCAGCAGCGTACGAGGGTTAGCGGGGGGAAGGGAAGAGACCCAGTACTTC | CASSVRGLAGGREETQYF
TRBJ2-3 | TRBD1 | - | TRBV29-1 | TGCAGCGTTGTTGGAGTGGACAGGGGCCTCATCGTCAACACAGATACGCAGTATTTT | CSVVGVDRGLIVNTDTQYF
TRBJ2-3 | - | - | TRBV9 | TGTGCCAGCAGCAAACAGGGTATCCTTATTAGCACAGATACGCAGTATTTT | CASSKQGILISTDTQYF
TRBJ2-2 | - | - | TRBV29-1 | TGCAGCGTTAGGCTCGGGAAAGGCGACACCGGGGAGCTGTTTTTT | CSVRLGKGDTGELFF
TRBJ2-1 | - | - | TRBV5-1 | TGCGCCAGCAGCTTGGCCAGCGGAACCTACAATGAGCAGTTCTTC | CASSLASGTYNEQFF
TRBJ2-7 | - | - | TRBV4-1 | TGCGCCAGCAGCCATGGGGAAAGGGGCTCCTACGAGCAGTACTTC | CASSHGERGSYEQYF
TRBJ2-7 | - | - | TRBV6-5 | TGTGCCAGCAGTCTGGCCGTCCTAGGGTCCTACGAGCAGTACTTC | CASSLAVLGSYEQYF
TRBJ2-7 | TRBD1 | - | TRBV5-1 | TGCGCCAGCAGCTGGCGACAGGGTTACGAGCAGTACTTC | CASSWRQGYEQYF
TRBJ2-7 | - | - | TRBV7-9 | TGTGCCAGCACCTCTGGGTTCGAGCAGTACTTC | CASTSGFEQYF
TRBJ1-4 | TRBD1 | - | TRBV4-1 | TGCGCCAGCAGGGGGCGGCAGGGGGAGGAAAAACTGTTTTTT | CASRGRQGEEKLFF
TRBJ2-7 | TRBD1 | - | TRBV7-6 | TGTGCCAGCAGCTTAGGCCAGGGGGCTTACGAGCAGTACTTC | CASSLGQGAYEQYF
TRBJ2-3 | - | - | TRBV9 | TGTGCCAGCAGCGTAGCGGGAGCGCTTACAGATACGCAGTATTTT | CASSVAGALTDTQYF